These 20 T cell receptor beta chains were all obtained from the same sample, sequenced in a study of T cells in Graves' hyperthyroidism and ophthalmopathy. Using RNA transcripts as the source, TCR beta CDR3 regions were amplified. The primer set for the first-round RT-PCR of the TCR CDR3 was HTBI. TCRdb reanalysed the multiplex PCR reads using MiXCR and keeps one entry per CDR3 protein. The sample records about 570,000 distinct CDR3 sequences, roughly 50% being singletons. Sequenced sample: peripheral blood or thyroid tissue (not recorded which). The receptors derive from an adult woman with Graves' disease, either hyperthyroidism or ophthalmopathy (not recorded which).

This clonotype was observed once. The junction departs from germline at one end; a sequencing error may be responsible. The chain is built from TRBV11-2 and TRBJ2-2; 8 bases are a match to TRBD1. There are 15 residues in the CDR3. The germline CDR1 and CDR2 sequences are SGHAT and FQNNGV. CDR3 sequence reads: CASRTNRGNTGELSW. DNA of the CDR3: TGTGCCAGCAGAACCAACAGGGGGAACACCGGGGAGCTGTCTTGG.

CDR3 nucleotide sequence: TGTGCCAGTAGTGGAGGTTTCTATGGCTACACCTTC. This gives the protein CASSGGFYGYTF. The J gene is TRBJ1-2, the V gene TRBV19; D unclear. The germline V gene encodes CDR1 LNHDA and CDR2 SQIVND (reference sequence). This CDR3 is built from 12 residues. Trimming took 5 bases from V and 4 from J, leaving 8 bases between them.

CDR3 coding DNA: TGTGCCAGCAGCTTAGTGCGAGGGTACGGCCAGCCCCAGCATTTT. Residues: CASSLVRGYGQPQHF. The chain uses TRBV2 and TRBJ1-5; D ambiguous. From germline, CDR1 is SNHLY and CDR2 FYNNEI. Trimming left V 6 bases short and J 7 bases short, with 19 bases between. This CDR3 is 15 amino acids long.

This clonotype was counted a single time. Here the CDR3 reads CASSRPRGASNTEAFF. CDR3 bases: TGTGCCAGCTCACGGCCGCGCGGGGCGTCGAACACTGAAGCTTTCTTT. V usage is TRBV7-9 and J usage is TRBJ1-1; possible D gene TRBD1, 5 bases. The CDR3 spans 16 residues. Germline V gene data show CDR1 as SEHNR and CDR2 as FQNEAQ (reference sequence). Trimming took off 8 bases at V and 1 base at J, with 20 bases between the two ends.

V usage is TRBV7-3 and J usage is TRBJ1-1; 7 positions match TRBD1. The CDR3 is 13 residues long. CDR1 is SGHTA, CDR2 FQGTGA, per germline. Germline trimming cut 5 bases from V and 4 bases from J; bases unmatched to any gene: 4. The CDR3 DNA reads as TGTGCCAGCAGCCGAGGACAGGTCACTGAAGCTTTCTTT. Translation: CASSRGQVTEAFF. The variable domain in full, with the rest retrieved from reference TRBV7-3 and TRBJ1-1, is GAGVSQTPSNKVTEKGKYVELRCDPISGHTALYWYRQSLGQGPEFLIYFQGTGAADDSGLPNDRFFAVRPEGSVSTLKIQRTERGDSAVYLCASSRGQVTEAFFGQGTRLTVV.

The V call is TRBV20-1, the J call TRBJ2-7; TRBD1 is a possible D gene (6 bases). The V and J ends lost 2 bases and 7 bases respectively, with 12 bases between them. CDR3 length: 12 amino acids. Germline CDR1 and CDR2: DFQATT and SNEGSKA (reference sequence). The CDR3 coding sequence is TGCAGTGCTAGACCACGGACAGATGAGCAGTACTTC. Translating gives CSARPRTDEQYF.

This clonotype has ten or more counts. The chain combines TRBV6-5 with TRBJ1-5, with 8 nucleotides matching TRBD1. With 6 bases clipped from V and 3 bases from J, the junction kept 10 bases outside the gene matches. CDR1 MNHEY and CDR2 SVGAGI come from the germline V gene. CDR3 length: 16 residues. As DNA, the CDR3 is TGTGCCAGCAGAAAAGCCGGGACAGGCAACAATCAGCCCCAGCATTTT. The encoded protein is CASRKAGTGNNQPQHF.

The chain joins TRBV5-5 to TRBJ2-3; 11 positions match TRBD2. CDR3 length equals 15 residues. From germline, CDR1 is SGHKS and CDR2 YYEKEE (reference sequence). V trimming: 4 bases; J trimming: 3 bases; junction bases outside the gene matches: 4. The DNA for the CDR3 is TGTGCCAGCAGCGCCGGGACTAGCGGAACAGATACGCAGTATTTT. Translation gives CASSAGTSGTDTQYF.

Of note for this clonotype: This may be a read error, as it is one base from a much larger clone. V and J are TRBV7-9 and TRBJ2-7; no clear D gene. The CDR3 loop spans 11 amino acids. The germline CDR1 and CDR2 sequences are SEHNR and FQNEAQ (reference sequence). This chain's CDR3 is CTSSFAYEQYF. CDR3 DNA: TGTACCAGCAGCTTTGCCTACGAGCAGTACTTC.

This clonotype was picked up many times. A clone one base away is much larger, so this may be a read error. The CDR3 region is CASSQDNEQYF. The CDR3 DNA reads as TGTGCCAGCAGCCAAGATAACGAGCAGTACTTC. The rearrangement uses TRBV3-1 and TRBJ2-7; D not resolved. The CDR3 loop spans 11 amino acids. V lost 0 bases and J 5 bases, leaving 2 bases between the germline ends. The V gene's germline CDR1 is LGHDT and CDR2 YNNKEL (reference sequence).

The sample holds many counts of this clonotype. The chain links TRBV25-1 to TRBJ2-5, with 10 positions matching TRBD1. The J segment lost 1 base and the V segment lost 5 bases, leaving 10 bases of the junction unmatched. Germline assignment: CDR1 MGHDK and CDR2 SYGVNS. CDR3 length: 17 residues. The CDR3 DNA reads TGTGCCAGCAGTCTGGGGCCGGGACAGGGGCCCCAAGAGACCCAGTACTTC. It yields the protein CASSLGPGQGPQETQYF. Together with reference TRBV25-1 and TRBJ2-5, the CDR3 gives the full variable domain: EADIYQTPRYLVIGTGKKITLECSQTMGHDKMYWYQQDPGMELHLIHYSYGVNSTEKGDLSSESTVSRIRTEHFPLTLESARPSHTSQYLCASSLGPGQGPQETQYFGPGTRLLVL.

The chain recombines TRBV11-2 with TRBJ2-5, with 8 nucleotides matching TRBD2. Trimming cost V 2 bases and J 7 bases; bases outside gene matches: 12. CDR1 SGHAT and CDR2 FQNNGV come from the germline V gene. The CDR3 sequence is 16 residues long. CDR3 loop: CASSLLPGLGLATQYF. The CDR3 coding sequence is TGTGCCAGCAGCTTACTCCCGGGACTAGGGTTGGCGACCCAGTACTTC.

The V and J genes are TRBV5-1 and TRBJ1-1; D unclear. Per germline, CDR1 SGHRS and CDR2 YFSETQ. The length of the CDR3 is 13 residues. Trimming took 4 bases from V and 7 from J, leaving 14 bases between them. The CDR3 region is CASSHSRRLEAFF. The CDR3 DNA reads TGCGCCAGCAGCCACAGCAGACGACTTGAAGCTTTCTTT.

This clonotype was observed many times. The V gene is TRBV7-8, the J gene TRBJ1-3; 7 bases map to TRBD1. The germline V gene has CDR1 SGHVS and CDR2 FQNEAQ. Trimming at V came to 5 bases and at J to 4 bases, leaving 11 bases not matched to a gene. This CDR3 is built from 16 residues. The CDR3 spells CASSQQTGNPGNTIYF. The CDR3 region has the DNA TGTGCCAGCAGCCAACAGACAGGGAACCCAGGAAACACCATATATTTT.

This clonotype was seen repeatedly, ten times or more. This chain joins TRBV2 and TRBJ2-5; 8 nucleotides agree with TRBD1. V shed 6 bases, J shed 4 bases, and the junction held 4 bases outside the gene matches. The CDR3 contains 13 residues. Per the germline V gene, CDR1 is SNHLY and CDR2 is FYNNEI. In DNA, the CDR3 is TGTGCCAGCAGGCGACAGGGGACAGAGACCCAGTACTTC. Residues: CASRRQGTETQYF.

Details on this clonotype: This may come from a read error, since a much larger clone is one base off. The chain employs TRBV27 and TRBJ1-1; no reliable D call. Germline CDR1 is MNHEY and CDR2 is SMNVEV (reference sequence). The CDR3 is 14 residues long. Trimming took 2 bases from V and 6 from J, leaving 13 bases between them. The CDR3 DNA reads as TGTGCCAGCAGTTTACAGGTACGGGTGGCTGAAGCTTTCTTT. It codes for CASSLQVRVAEAFF.

This clonotype was detected a few times. V and J are TRBV7-9 and TRBJ1-5; D perhaps matches TRBD1 (5 bases). The germline V gene has CDR1 SEHNR and CDR2 FQNEAQ (reference sequence). The V end lost 5 bases, the J end lost 6 bases, and 17 bases lay between the germline ends. This CDR3 has 15 residues. The CDR3 loop is CASSPPGAGGQPQHF. CDR3 DNA sequence: TGTGCCAGCAGCCCCCCCGGGGCTGGGGGTCAGCCCCAGCATTTT.

Concerning this clonotype: This may come from a read error, since a much larger clone is one base off. The gene calls are TRBV5-6 and TRBJ1-1, with D possibly matching TRBD1 (5 bases). The CDR3 has 13 residues. V shed 2 bases and J shed 11 bases, with 16 bases lying between them. The germline gives CDR1 SGHDT, CDR2 YYEEEE. Here the CDR3 reads CASSLAGMKGAFF. DNA for the CDR3: TGTGCCAGCAGCTTAGCAGGGATGAAGGGGGCTTTCTTT.

V gene TRBV11-2 combines with J gene TRBJ1-2, with TRBD1 matching over 7 bases. There are 14 residues in the CDR3. V lost 5 bases and J lost 4; bases outside the gene matches: 7. Germline CDR1 SGHAT, CDR2 FQNNGV. CDR3 residues: CASSRGQRAYGYTF. For the CDR3, the DNA is TGTGCCAGCAGCCGGGGACAGCGAGCCTATGGCTACACCTTC.

For this clonotype: One end of the junction fails to match germline, which may point to a read error. J is TRBJ2-5 and V is TRBV9; 7 bases line up with TRBD1. CDR3 length equals 20 residues. From germline, CDR1 is SGDLS and CDR2 YYNGEE. The CDR3 protein is CASSQARWGTARVRGQPQYF. The CDR3 DNA reads TGCGCCAGCAGCCAAGCTAGGTGGGGGACAGCCCGCGTTCGGGGACAGCCCCAGTACTTC.